These 32 T cell receptor beta chains were sequenced from one sample in a study of cytomegalovirus exposure and HLA in healthy donors. PCR was performed using 60 Vbeta and 13 Jbeta primers. Clones were sequenced by immunoSEQ multiplex PCR, and TCRdb holds only the in-frame ones, with some missing. The sample contains more than 95,000 clones, 80% of which appear only once. Sequences were obtained from PBMCs. These receptor sequences come from a man aged 25-45 years in good health and CMV-seropositive.

V is TRBV2 and J is TRBJ1-6; 9 positions agree with TRBD1. The CDR3 sequence is 15 residues long. Germline V gene lookup returns CDR1 SNHLY and CDR2 FYNNEI. The trim removed 7 bases at V and 7 bases at J, leaving 8 bases unmatched. CDR3 protein: CASMAPGQGNSPLHF. The CDR3 region has the DNA TGTGCCAGCATGGCACCGGGACAGGGAAATTCACCCCTCCACTTT.

This clone was seen a single time. This chain connects TRBV19 to TRBJ2-1, with D maybe TRBD1 (6 bases). CDR3 length: 13 residues. The germline V gene encodes CDR1 LNHDA and CDR2 SQIVND (reference sequence). V lost 6 bases to trimming and J lost 5 bases, with 11 bases between them. For the CDR3, the DNA is TGTGCCAGTAGAACAGGGAGCAACAATGAGCAGTTCTTC. Translation: CASRTGSNNEQFF.

V and J are TRBV9 and TRBJ2-7, with D perhaps TRBD1 (6 bases). Trimming pared 4 bases from V and 0 bases from J, leaving 20 bases between. CDR1 is SGDLS, CDR2 YYNGEE, per germline. This CDR3 comprises 17 residues. The CDR3 loop is CASSPSPGADSSYEQYF. The CDR3 DNA is TGTGCCAGCAGCCCCTCCCCAGGGGCCGACAGCTCCTACGAGCAGTACTTC. The complete variable domain, with remaining parts taken from reference TRBV9 and TRBJ2-7, reads DSGVTQTPKHLITATGQRVTLRCSPRSGDLSVYWYQQSLDQGLQFLIQYYNGEERAKGNILERFSAQQFPDLHSELNLSSLELGDSALYFCASSPSPGADSSYEQYFGPGTRLTVT.

V is TRBV7-8 and J is TRBJ2-5, with no clear D. The CDR3 runs to 13 residues. With 7 bases removed from V and 5 bases from J, the gap between germline ends came to 14 bases. Germline CDR1 is SGHVS and CDR2 is FQNEAQ. The CDR3: CASTQGLGETQYF. CDR3 coding DNA: TGTGCCAGCACCCAAGGCCTCGGGGAGACCCAGTACTTC.

The J gene is TRBJ2-5, the V gene TRBV6-6; 9 nucleotides align to TRBD1. Germline-derived CDR1 and CDR2 are MNHNY and SVGAGI (reference sequence). The CDR3 loop spans 13 amino acids. V gave up 6 bases and J gave up 5 bases; unmatched junction bases: 4. CDR3 coding DNA: TGTGCCAGCAGCTTCGGACAGGGGGAGACCCAGTACTTC. Amino acids: CASSFGQGETQYF.

This chain links TRBV7-8 with TRBJ1-5, with 10 positions matching TRBD1. Per the germline V gene, CDR1 is SGHVS and CDR2 is FQNEAQ. This CDR3 is built from 16 residues. Germline trimming cut 5 bases from V and 1 base from J; bases unmatched to any gene: 5. Here the CDR3 reads CASSMMDRGSNQPQHF. The CDR3 region has the DNA TGTGCCAGCAGCATGATGGACAGGGGGAGCAATCAGCCCCAGCATTTT.

This rearrangement joins TRBV9 to TRBJ2-5; a possible D gene is TRBD2 (5 bases). Germline lookup yields CDR1 SGDLS and CDR2 YYNGEE. CDR3 size: 15 residues. V was shortened by 0 bases and J by 5 bases, with 14 bases between the two germline ends. The CDR3 DNA reads as TGTGCCAGCAGCGTAGTCCCCGGGCGCGGGGAGACCCAGTACTTC. This translates into CASSVVPGRGETQYF.

The chain combines TRBV30 with TRBJ2-1; perhaps TRBD2 as D (7 bases). The germline gives CDR1 GTSNPN, CDR2 SVGIG (reference sequence). There are 15 residues in the CDR3. Trimming shortened V by 3 bases and J by 3 bases, and 15 bases separated the two germline ends. The CDR3 region has the DNA TGTGCCTGGAGCGCCGAGCGGGGACACTACAATGAGCAGTTCTTC. Residues: CAWSAERGHYNEQFF.

The chain has TRBV9 and TRBJ2-1; maybe TRBD1 (5 bases). This CDR3 is built from 18 residues. Trimming took 0 bases from V and 2 from J, leaving 18 bases between them. Germline CDR1 and CDR2: SGDLS and YYNGEE. CDR3 sequence (DNA): TGTGCCAGCAGCGTAGACTCCTGGGGCCGGTCGACCTACAATGAGCAGTTCTTC. This codes for CASSVDSWGRSTYNEQFF.

This clone showed up just once. The chain employs TRBV6-5 and TRBJ2-5, with a weak D call TRBD1 (6 bases). Per the germline V gene, CDR1 is MNHEY and CDR2 is SVGAGI. The V end lost 0 bases, the J end lost 2 bases, and 10 bases lay between the germline ends. The CDR3 runs to 15 residues. CDR3 in DNA: TGTGCCAGCAGTTACTCGATACAGGGTCAAGAGACCCAGTACTTC. This translates into CASSYSIQGQETQYF.

The chain is built from TRBV11-2 and TRBJ2-2, with 12 bases that match TRBD2. V was pared by 4 bases and J by 4 bases, with 7 bases of the junction left unmatched. This CDR3 spans 17 amino acids. Germline V gives CDR1 SGHAT, CDR2 FQNNGV. CDR3 loop: CASSSSSGGAATGELFF. DNA for the CDR3: TGTGCCAGCAGCTCCTCTAGCGGGGGGGCCGCCACCGGGGAGCTGTTTTTT.

CDR3 nucleotide sequence: TGTGCCAGCAGCTTGGGAGCCTCTTACGAGTGGCAGTACTTC. It yields the protein CASSLGASYEWQYF. The rearrangement links TRBV5-6 to TRBJ2-7; D gene unclear. This CDR3 comprises 14 residues. Germline CDR1 is SGHDT and CDR2 is YYEEEE. The V gene lost 0 bases and the J gene lost 9 bases, with 16 bases spanning the gap.

The V and J genes are TRBV5-1 and TRBJ1-1, with 10 nucleotides matching TRBD1. The CDR3 contains 16 residues. After removal of 5 bases from V and 3 bases from J, the junction contained 10 bases not matched to a gene. CDR1 is SGHRS and CDR2 is YFSETQ in the germline V gene. The CDR3, as DNA: TGCGCCAGCAGACTAATTGACAGGGGGCAGTACACTGAAGCTTTCTTT. This sequence encodes CASRLIDRGQYTEAFF.

The chain links TRBV5-5 to TRBJ1-4, with TRBD1 identical over 12 bases. J lost 7 bases, V lost 4 bases, and 5 bases had no gene match. CDR3 length equals 15 residues. From germline, CDR1 is SGHKS and CDR2 YYEKEE (reference sequence). The CDR3 nucleotides read TGTGCCAGCAGCGGGGGACAGGGGGCTATTGAAAAACTGTTTTTT. Translating it yields CASSGGQGAIEKLFF.

The chain couples TRBV11-2 to TRBJ2-1, with 11 bases lining up with TRBD2. CDR3 length: 15 residues. Per germline, CDR1 SGHAT and CDR2 FQNNGV. The ends lost 1 base at V and 8 bases at J; junction bases unmatched: 4. CDR3 sequence (DNA): TGTGCCAGCAGCTTAGTTAGCGGGGGGGCTTATGAGCAGTTCTTC. It yields the protein CASSLVSGGAYEQFF.

The chain links TRBV18 to TRBJ1-2; D gene ambiguous. Trimming removed 3 bases at V and 8 bases at J, with 19 bases between. CDR1 is KGHSH, CDR2 LQKENI, per germline. The CDR3 runs 15 residues. The CDR3 region is CASSPQNSDPRGYTF. CDR3 in DNA: TGTGCCAGCTCACCTCAGAATTCCGACCCGCGGGGCTACACCTTC. The entire variable domain, with the rest obtained from reference TRBV18 and TRBJ1-2, is as follows: NAGVMQNPRHLVRRRGQEARLRCSPMKGHSHVYWYRQLPEEGLKFMVYLQKENIIDESGMPKERFSAEFPKEGPSILRIQQVVRGDSAAYFCASSPQNSDPRGYTFGSGTRLTVV.

This rearrangement joins TRBV30 to TRBJ1-1; weak D call: TRBD1 (6 bases). The CDR3 spans 13 residues. Trimming removed 2 bases at V and 5 bases at J, with 12 bases between. Germline CDR1 GTSNPN, CDR2 SVGIG (reference sequence). CDR3: CAWSRGFRTEAFF. CDR3 nucleotides: TGTGCCTGGAGTAGGGGGTTTAGGACTGAAGCTTTCTTT. The whole variable domain, remainder taken from reference TRBV30 and TRBJ1-1, is SQTIHQWPATLVQPVGSPLSLECTVEGTSNPNLYWYRQAAGRGLQLLFYSVGIGQISSEVPQNLSASRPQDRQFILSSKKLLLSDSGFYLCAWSRGFRTEAFFGQGTRLTVV.

This chain joins TRBV6-5 and TRBJ1-1; 8 nucleotides match TRBD1. This CDR3 is built from 16 residues. V shed 0 bases, J shed 7 bases, and the junction held 10 bases outside the gene matches. Germline CDR1 is MNHEY and CDR2 is SVGAGI. Here the CDR3 reads CASSYSRTGLAVEAFF. CDR3 nucleotides: TGTGCCAGCAGTTACTCGAGGACAGGGCTTGCGGTTGAAGCTTTCTTT.

The chain couples TRBV14 to TRBJ1-6; 9 bases are a match to TRBD1. This CDR3 has 15 amino acids. After removal of 4 bases from V and 10 bases from J, the junction contained 8 bases not matched to a gene. Germline lookup yields CDR1 SGHDN and CDR2 FVKESK. CDR3 in DNA: TGTGCCAGCAGCCCATCGGGACAGGGTAGGTCACCCCTCCACTTT. Translation gives CASSPSGQGRSPLHF.

This clone was detected once. The chain employs TRBV2 and TRBJ2-6; D is unclear. The CDR3 sequence is 14 residues long. CDR1 and CDR2 (germline): SNHLY, FYNNEI. V gave up 8 bases and J gave up 3 bases, with 11 bases separating them. The CDR3: CASLAVYGANVLTF. CDR3 nucleotides: TGTGCCAGCTTAGCAGTGTATGGGGCCAACGTCCTGACTTTC.

This sequence joins TRBV30 and TRBJ2-1; 13 bases fit TRBD2. J gave up 5 bases and V 0 bases, and 4 bases lay outside the gene matches. Germline-derived CDR1 and CDR2 are GTSNPN and SVGIG (reference sequence). The CDR3 extends over 16 amino acids. CDR3 DNA sequence: TGTGCCTGGAGTGTCGGGGGACTAGCGGGACACAATGAGCAGTTCTTC. This codes for CAWSVGGLAGHNEQFF.

V is TRBV7-2 and J is TRBJ1-2; possibly TRBD1 for D (5 bases). Germline-derived CDR1 and CDR2 are SGHTA and FQGNSA. CDR3 length: 16 amino acids. The V end lost 1 base, the J end lost 6 bases, and 18 bases lay between the germline ends. Here the CDR3 reads CASSLVVGRVGDGYTF. CDR3 DNA sequence: TGTGCCAGCAGCTTAGTCGTGGGCAGGGTGGGCGATGGCTACACCTTC.

On this clone: Relative to the germline gene, one junction end is altered; a read error may explain this. The genes are TRBV7-8 and TRBJ2-1; no firm D call. The length of the CDR3 is 16 residues. CDR1 and CDR2 (germline): SGHVS, FQNEAQ. Written as DNA, the CDR3 is TGTGCCGGCAGCTTAGTCCCCCGGGTCTCCTACAATGAGCAGTTCTTC. It encodes CAGSLVPRVSYNEQFF.

This clone was picked up a small number of times. The chain uses TRBV9 and TRBJ1-3, with TRBD1 identical over 8 bases. There are 14 residues in the CDR3. CDR1 and CDR2 from the germline V gene are SGDLS and YYNGEE. V dropped 3 bases and J dropped 1; count of bases not matched to a gene: 0. CDR3 nucleotides: TGTGCCAGCAGCGACAGGGGGTCTGGAAACACCATATATTTT. Translating it yields CASSDRGSGNTIYF. Full variable domain (outside the CDR3, taken from reference TRBV9 and TRBJ1-3): DSGVTQTPKHLITATGQRVTLRCSPRSGDLSVYWYQQSLDQGLQFLIQYYNGEERAKGNILERFSAQQFPDLHSELNLSSLELGDSALYFCASSDRGSGNTIYFGEGSWLTVV.

This chain joins TRBV4-1 and TRBJ1-6, with D perhaps matching TRBD1 (6 bases). Trimming stripped 3 bases from V and 7 bases from J, with 7 bases between. Looked up from germline, CDR1 is MGHRA and CDR2 is YSYEKL. CDR3 length: 13 residues. CDR3 region: CASSQDRNSPLHF. The CDR3 nucleotides are TGCGCCAGCAGCCAGGACAGAAATTCACCCCTCCACTTT.

The chain recombines TRBV19 with TRBJ1-1; D might be TRBD1 (6 bases). Trimming took off 7 bases at V and 1 base at J, with 16 bases between the two ends. CDR3 size: 15 residues. Germline CDR1 reads LNHDA; CDR2 reads SQIVND (reference sequence). The CDR3 DNA reads as TGTGCCAGTACCACAGGGAGTAGGGGGAACACTGAAGCTTTCTTT. It yields the protein CASTTGSRGNTEAFF.

V gene TRBV5-1 combines with J gene TRBJ1-2; TRBD1 matches at 9 bases. The CDR3 contains 14 residues. V shed 5 bases, J shed 6 bases, and the junction held 8 bases outside the gene matches. The V gene's germline CDR1 is SGHRS and CDR2 YFSETQ. In DNA, the CDR3 is TGCGCCAGCAGGGGAGACACAGGGGGCAATGGCTACACCTTC. As protein: CASRGDTGGNGYTF.

The CDR3, as DNA: TGTGCCAGCAGCGTAGGGGGAGCGCGGCATGAAAAACTGTTTTTT. This translates into CASSVGGARHEKLFF. V usage is TRBV9 and J usage is TRBJ1-4; no reliable D call. Germline V gene lookup returns CDR1 SGDLS and CDR2 YYNGEE. The CDR3 is 15 amino acids. V lost 0 bases and J lost 6, with 12 bases in between.

The chain joins TRBV5-1 to TRBJ2-6; 9 nucleotides align to TRBD1. The CDR3 covers 20 residues. J was trimmed by 0 bases and V by 4 bases; bases with no gene match: 14. Germline CDR1 is SGHRS and CDR2 is YFSETQ. The CDR3 DNA reads as TGCGCCAGCAGCCTGAGGGGACAGGGTAATACGATCTCTGGGGCCAACGTCCTGACTTTC. Translation gives CASSLRGQGNTISGANVLTF.

This clone appeared a few times. V is TRBV6-1 and J is TRBJ1-1, with D possibly TRBD1 on 6 matching bases. The CDR3 extends over 14 amino acids. Germline V CDR1 and CDR2: MNHNS, SASEGT. Trimming took 1 base from V and 6 from J, leaving 12 bases between them. Written as DNA, the CDR3 is TGTGCCAGCAGTGAAGACTACAGGGTGGCTGAAGCTTTCTTT. It translates to CASSEDYRVAEAFF.

Of note for this clone: The junction differs from germline at one of its ends, possibly a read error. This chain uses TRBV28 with TRBJ2-6, with TRBD1 as a possible D gene (6 bases). The CDR3 loop spans 18 amino acids. Per the germline V gene, CDR1 is MDHEN and CDR2 is SYDVKM. In DNA form, the CDR3 reads TGTGCCAGCAGTTTGGGGAACAGGGCCCGCTCTGGGGCCAACGGCCTGACTTTC. The encoded protein is CASSLGNRARSGANGLTF.

A note on this clone: This specimen includes other DNA sequences encoding the same CDR3. The chain has TRBV12-5 and TRBJ2-7, with 7 bases that match TRBD1. CDR3 length equals 15 residues. Germline CDR1 is LGHNT and CDR2 is FRNRAP. With V trimmed by 1 base and J by 4 bases, 7 bases remained unmatched. This chain's CDR3 is CASGLGKTGKYEQYF. DNA for the CDR3: TGTGCTAGTGGTTTGGGGAAGACAGGGAAGTACGAGCAGTACTTC.